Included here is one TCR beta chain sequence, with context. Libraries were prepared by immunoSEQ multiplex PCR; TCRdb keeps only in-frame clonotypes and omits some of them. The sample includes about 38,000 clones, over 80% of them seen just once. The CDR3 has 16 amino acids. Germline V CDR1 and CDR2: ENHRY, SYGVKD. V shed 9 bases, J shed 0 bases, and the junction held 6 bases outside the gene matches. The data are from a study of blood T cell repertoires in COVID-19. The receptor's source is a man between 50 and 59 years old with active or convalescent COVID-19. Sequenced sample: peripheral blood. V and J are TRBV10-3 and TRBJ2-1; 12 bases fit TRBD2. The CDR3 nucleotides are TGTGCCATTGGACTAGCGGGATCCCTCTCCTACAATGAGCAGTTCTTC. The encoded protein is CAIGLAGSLSYNEQFF.